The T cell receptor (beta chain) under discussion was sequenced for a study of blood T cell repertoires in COVID-19. Sequenced by immunoSEQ multiplex PCR; TCRdb stores in-frame clones only, minus some. The sample has roughly 250,000 clones, around 85% seen once; the top ten hold less than 4%. V trimming: 4 bases; J trimming: 0 bases; junction bases outside the gene matches: 4. The CDR3 has 16 amino acids. The germline gives CDR1 SGHRS, CDR2 YFSETQ. The sequence derives from a woman in her forties with acute COVID-19. The sequencing input was PBMCs or T cells enriched from blood (not recorded which). The rearrangement uses TRBV5-1 and TRBJ2-2; 9 bases are a match to TRBD1. The CDR3 here is CASSGGQGPNTGELFF. The CDR3 bases are TGCGCCAGCAGCGGAGGACAGGGGCCGAACACCGGGGAGCTGTTTTTT.